Shown below are 13 T cell receptor beta chains from a single sample sequenced in a study of PD-L1 blockade in urothelial cancer. TCRdb's copy holds only in-frame clones and misses some; the assay was immunoSEQ multiplex PCR. The repertoire holds 80,000 to 90,000 clones, with more than 75% as singletons. Time point meaning: pretreatment peripheral blood. The sample here was PBMCs, taken around atezolizumab (anti-PD-L1) treatment. These receptors were collected from a man in his sixties with urothelial cancer.

The J gene is TRBJ1-2, the V gene TRBV6-5; the match to TRBD1 covers 8 bases. This CDR3 has 15 residues. Germline V gene sequence: CDR1 MNHEY, CDR2 SVGAGI. Trimming at V came to 5 bases and at J to 7 bases, leaving 12 bases not matched to a gene. The CDR3 sequence: CASSQTGAGHAGYTF. CDR3 sequence (DNA): TGTGCCAGCAGTCAGACAGGGGCCGGGCATGCTGGCTACACCTTC.

Written as DNA, the CDR3 is TGTGCCAGCAGCGTGGGGTGGGGACTCACAGATACGCAGTATTTT. Protein product: CASSVGWGLTDTQYF. The chain carries TRBV14 and TRBJ2-3; D is possibly TRBD2 (6 bases). V was clipped by 5 bases and J by 2 bases, with 14 bases between them. CDR1 SGHDN and CDR2 FVKESK come from the germline V gene. CDR3 length equals 15 residues.

This clone has more than one count but fewer than ten. V is TRBV7-8 and J is TRBJ2-7; D unclear. This CDR3 region has 11 residues. Trimming removed 5 bases from V and 7 bases from J, with 9 bases in between. CDR1 is SGHVS, CDR2 FQNEAQ, per germline. The CDR3 nucleotides are TGTGCCAGCAGCCCCTCCCGGGAGCAGTACTTC. Translating it yields CASSPSREQYF.

J is TRBJ2-1 and V is TRBV30; 12 bases agree with TRBD1. J lost 8 bases, V lost 3 bases, and 8 bases had no gene match. There are 15 residues in the CDR3. The V gene's germline CDR1 is GTSNPN and CDR2 SVGIG (reference sequence). The CDR3 DNA follows: TGTGCCTGGAGGGGGGGACAGGGGGCCTTCGATGAGCAGTTCTTC. It yields the protein CAWRGGQGAFDEQFF.

In nucleotides, the CDR3 is TGCGCCAGCAGCCTTGCGGGGGGACAGGGGAGTTATACGCAGTATTTT. Its protein product is CASSLAGGQGSYTQYF. The chain employs TRBV10-2 and TRBJ2-3; 10 bases agree with TRBD1. After removal of 6 bases from V and 7 bases from J, the junction contained 13 bases not matched to a gene. The CDR3 has 16 residues. The germline V gene has CDR1 WSHSY and CDR2 SAAADI.

The table lists this clone with a few counts. The chain carries TRBV6-1 and TRBJ1-2; 11 nucleotides align to TRBD1. The germline gives CDR1 MNHNS, CDR2 SASEGT. The CDR3 runs 16 residues. V shed 4 bases and J 4 bases; nucleotides not matched to a gene: 8. CDR3 DNA sequence: TGTGCCAGCAGTGGTACCGGGACAGGGGGTAGCTATGGCTACACCTTC. It yields the protein CASSGTGTGGSYGYTF.

This clone showed up just once. V usage is TRBV19 and J usage is TRBJ1-5; D is unresolved. The V gene's germline CDR1 is LNHDA and CDR2 SQIVND (reference sequence). Between the trimmed V and J ends, which lost 9 bases and 5 bases, there was a span of 11 bases. The CDR3 consists of 12 residues. DNA of the CDR3: TGTGCCAGCGGCGGGAGGTATCAGCCCCAGCATTTT. It specifies CASGGRYQPQHF.

This chain joins TRBV7-2 and TRBJ1-1, with 7 positions matching TRBD1. Trimming removed 6 bases from V and 6 bases from J; junction bases left unmatched: 7. The CDR3 contains 13 residues. Germline V lookup: CDR1 SGHTA, CDR2 FQGNSA. As DNA, the CDR3 is TGTGCCAGCAGGCAACAGGGGTTTTCTGAAGCTTTCTTT. Translated, it gives CASRQQGFSEAFF.

The chain carries TRBV7-9 and TRBJ2-6; TRBD1 matches 9 bases. Germline assignment: CDR1 SEHNR and CDR2 FQNEAQ (reference sequence). The CDR3 loop spans 14 amino acids. J lost 8 bases, V lost 4 bases, and 3 bases had no gene match. The CDR3 region is CASSWTGDTNVLTF. In DNA, the CDR3 is TGTGCCAGCAGCTGGACAGGGGATACCAACGTCCTGACTTTC.

The chain uses TRBV6-5 and TRBJ2-3, with 8 bases matching TRBD2. Germline-derived CDR1 and CDR2 are MNHEY and SVGAGI. V lost 4 bases to trimming and J lost 3 bases; unmatched junction nucleotides: 6. The CDR3 loop spans 15 amino acids. This CDR3 is CASSWGLGLTDTQYF. CDR3 sequence (DNA): TGTGCCAGCAGTTGGGGACTAGGGTTAACAGATACGCAGTATTTT.

The chain uses TRBV11-1 and TRBJ2-3; TRBD2 agrees at 7 bases. CDR1 is SGHAT, CDR2 FQDESV, per germline (reference sequence). The CDR3 has 16 residues. Trimming took 4 bases from V and 5 from J; bases not matched to a gene: 12. CDR3 in DNA: TGTGCCAGCAGCTCTTGGACTAGGAGGAGTTTAGATACGCAGTATTTT. The encoded protein is CASSSWTRRSLDTQYF.

V gene TRBV5-6 combines with J gene TRBJ2-1; a possible D gene is TRBD1 (6 bases). CDR3 length: 16 amino acids. The germline gives CDR1 SGHDT, CDR2 YYEEEE. V lost 1 base and J 0 bases, leaving 11 bases between the germline ends. Here the CDR3 reads CASSLQGPSSYNEQFF. CDR3 in DNA: TGTGCCAGCAGCTTGCAGGGGCCTAGCTCCTACAATGAGCAGTTCTTC.

The CDR3 coding sequence is TGTGCCAGTAGTATAGCAAACTATGGCTACACCTTC. As protein: CASSIANYGYTF. V and J are TRBV19 and TRBJ1-2; D unclear. The V and J ends lost 1 base and 2 bases respectively, with 2 bases between them. Germline CDR1 and CDR2: LNHDA and SQIVND (reference sequence). The CDR3 extends over 12 amino acids. Full variable domain (rest looked up from reference TRBV19 and TRBJ1-2): DGGITQSPKYLFRKEGQNVTLSCEQNLNHDAMYWYRQDPGQGLRLIYYSQIVNDFQKGDIAEGYSVSREKKESFPLTVTSAQKNPTAFYLCASSIANYGYTFGSGTRLTVV.